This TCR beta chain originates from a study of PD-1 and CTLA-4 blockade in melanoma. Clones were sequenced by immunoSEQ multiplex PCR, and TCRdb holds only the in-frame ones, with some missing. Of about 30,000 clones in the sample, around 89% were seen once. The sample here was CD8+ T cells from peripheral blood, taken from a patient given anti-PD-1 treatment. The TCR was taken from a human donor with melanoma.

CDR3 in DNA: TGTGCCAGCAGTTCCGAAACAGGGGCGTTGAACACTGAAGCTTTCTTT. Translated, it gives CASSSETGALNTEAFF. The genes are TRBV28 and TRBJ1-1; 7 nucleotides line up with TRBD1. The trim removed 4 bases at V and 0 bases at J, leaving 8 bases unmatched. Germline V CDR1 and CDR2: MDHEN, SYDVKM. This CDR3 spans 16 amino acids. The full variable domain, with the rest looked up from reference TRBV28 and TRBJ1-1, is DVKVTQSSRYLVKRTGEKVFLECVQDMDHENMFWYRQDPGLGLRLIYFSYDVKMKEKGDIPEGYSVSREKKERFSLILESASTNQTSMYLCASSSETGALNTEAFFGQGTRLTVV.